These T cell receptor beta chains were read from a single sample in a study of blood T cell repertoires in COVID-19. Profiling relied on immunoSEQ multiplex PCR, and the TCRdb table lists in-frame clones only, not all of them. Of 95,000 to 110,000 clones in the sample, roughly 80% were seen once. The specimen was peripheral blood. These receptors were collected from a woman aged 80 or over with active or convalescent COVID-19. Each CDR3 is given with its conserved first and last residue. A D gene is named only where the DNA matches it firmly. Part of the rows lack a size; the others show once, few, many or a class for expanded clones.

>TRBV29-1|TRBJ2-7|.|TRBD1
TGCAGCGTCAAAAAGGGGACAGGGGGCGCCGAGCAGTACTTC
CSVKKGTGGAEQYF
>TRBV5-1|TRBJ2-1|once|.
TGCGCCAGCAGCTTGGCATCCGGGACTGGGGTCTTCTTC
CASSLASGTGVFF
>TRBV5-4|TRBJ2-7|.|TRBD1
TGTGCCAGCAGCTTGTCAAGGGACAGGGGCCCCTACGAGCAGTACTTC
CASSLSRDRGPYEQYF
>TRBV6-4|TRBJ2-1|.|.
TGTGCCAGCAGTGACTCGATAGACAATGAGCAGTTCTTC
CASSDSIDNEQFF
>TRBV7-2|TRBJ2-3|.|TRBD2
TGTGCCAGCAGTAGCGGGGGGATCGGGAATACGCAGTATTTT
CASSSGGIGNTQYF
>TRBV6-6|TRBJ1-2|.|.
TGTGCCAGCAGCCTCGGACAGAACTATGGCTACACCTTC
CASSLGQNYGYTF
>TRBV10-3|TRBJ2-3|.|.
TGTGCCATCAGAGAAAGCGGGCTAAGCACAGATACGCAGTATTTT
CAIRESGLSTDTQYF
>TRBV5-1|TRBJ1-1|.|.
TGCGCCAGCAGCGGGAAACAGGGAAGCACTGAAGCTTTCTTT
CASSGKQGSTEAFF
>TRBV18|TRBJ1-1|.|.
TGTGCCAGCTCACCAGGGCCGAACACTGAAGCTTTCTTT
CASSPGPNTEAFF
>TRBV21-1|TRBJ1-5|.|.
TGTGCCGACCCCAAACGGTGTTCTGGGACAGGGTCGGATCAGCCCCAGCATTTT
CADPKRCSGTGSDQPQHF
>TRBV21-1|TRBJ1-2|.|.
TGTGCCAGCAGCAACGACAGGGGTGGCTACACCTTC
CASSNDRGGYTF
>TRBV6-5|TRBJ1-4|.|TRBD1
TGTGCCAGCAGTAGGGACAGGGGGCGCGGAGAAAAACTGTTTTTT
CASSRDRGRGEKLFF
>TRBV19|TRBJ1-4|.|TRBD1
TGTGCCAGTAGGGACAGGCCTTCGTGGGGTGAAAAACTGTTTTTT
CASRDRPSWGEKLFF
>TRBV7-8|TRBJ2-7|.|TRBD2
TGTGCCAGCAGCTTACCTTTAGGCGGGGGCTCCTACGAGCAGTACTTC
CASSLPLGGGSYEQYF
>TRBV30|TRBJ1-6|.|.
TGTGCCTGGAGGACTACAGAAAATTCACCCCTCCACTTT
CAWRTTENSPLHF
>TRBV6-1|TRBJ2-7|.|.
TGTGCCAGCAGTGAAAGGCCGGGTAGCTACTACGAGCAGTACTTC
CASSERPGSYYEQYF
>TRBV27|TRBJ2-7|.|.
TGTGCCAGCAGACCGGGGGGCAGCGTAACCTCCTACGAGCAGTACTTC
CASRPGGSVTSYEQYF
>TRBV5-6|TRBJ1-2|.|.
TGTGCCAGCAACCCTTTCAACTCTAACTATGGCTACACCTTC
CASNPFNSNYGYTF
>TRBV9|TRBJ2-7|once|.
TGTGCCAGCAGCCGCGCGCTACCAGGGGAGCCGAGCTCCTACGAGCAGTACTTC
CASSRALPGEPSSYEQYF
>TRBV7-9|TRBJ2-1|.|TRBD2
TGTGCCAGCAGCTTCGGGGCGGGGGTAAATGAGCAGTTCTTC
CASSFGAGVNEQFF
>TRBV19|TRBJ1-2|.|TRBD1
TGTGCCAGTAGTATCTCTGGACAGGGGGTTCCCTATGGCTACACCTTC
CASSISGQGVPYGYTF
>TRBV6-2/TRBV6-3|TRBJ2-6|.|TRBD1
TGTGCCAGCAGTTCAGGGGGCTCCGGGGCCAACGTCCTGACTTTC
CASSSGGSGANVLTF
>TRBV5-1|TRBJ2-5|.|TRBD1
TGCGCCAGCAGCTTGGACGGGACAGCAACCCGGGCCCAGTACTTC
CASSLDGTATRAQYF
>TRBV11-2|TRBJ1-5|.|.
TGTGCCAGCAGCTTAGGGCAGGGTCATAGCAATCAGCCCCAGCATTTT
CASSLGQGHSNQPQHF
>TRBV7-9|TRBJ1-4|.|.
TGTGCCAGCAGCGAACAGGGTACAACTAATGAAAAACTGTTTTTT
CASSEQGTTNEKLFF